Each of the 23 T cell receptor beta chains below was sequenced from the same sample in a study of cytomegalovirus exposure and HLA in healthy donors. The primer mix had 60 Vbeta and 13 Jbeta primers. Using immunoSEQ multiplex PCR, the repertoire was profiled, and TCRdb retains in-frame clones only, with some absent. Among 75,000 to 95,000 clones listed, 65% were seen once. The sample consisted of PBMCs. The receptors shown here come from a woman between 50 and 59 years old in good health and CMV-seropositive.

V and J are TRBV2 and TRBJ2-7, with D possibly TRBD1 on 6 matching bases. The CDR3 consists of 15 residues. Between the trimmed V and J ends, which lost 2 bases and 6 bases, there was a span of 17 bases. The germline CDR1 and CDR2 sequences are SNHLY and FYNNEI. The CDR3 here is CASSESQTGRAEQYF. CDR3 bases: TGTGCCAGCAGTGAATCCCAGACAGGACGTGCCGAGCAGTACTTC. The full variable domain, in which reference TRBV2 and TRBJ2-7 provide the parts outside the CDR3, is EPEVTQTPSHQVTQMGQEVILRCVPISNHLYFYWYRQILGQKVEFLVSFYNNEISEKSEIFDDQFSVERPDGSNFTLKIRSTKLEDSAMYFCASSESQTGRAEQYFGPGTRLTVT.

The CDR3 bases are TGTGCCAGCAGTGAAAGCGGGGGGGGAGAATATGGCTACACCTTC. This sequence encodes CASSESGGGEYGYTF. This chain connects TRBV2 to TRBJ1-2; tentative D call: TRBD1 (5 bases). The CDR3 is 15 residues long. Looked up from germline, CDR1 is SNHLY and CDR2 is FYNNEI. V lost 2 bases, J lost 5 bases, and 15 bases lay in between.

The V and J genes are TRBV5-1 and TRBJ1-6; D not resolved. CDR3 size: 15 residues. The V gene lost 7 bases and the J gene lost 6 bases, with 17 bases spanning the gap. CDR1 is SGHRS and CDR2 is YFSETQ in the germline V gene. For the CDR3, the DNA is TGCGCCAGCGCCATGGTGGCAGGAGGTAATTCACCCCTCCACTTT. Protein: CASAMVAGGNSPLHF. The full variable domain, rest sourced from reference TRBV5-1 and TRBJ1-6, is KAGVTQTPRYLIKTRGQQVTLSCSPISGHRSVSWYQQTPGQGLQFLFEYFSETQRNKGNFPGRFSGRQFSNSRSEMNVSTLELGDSALYLCASAMVAGGNSPLHFGNGTRLTVT.

The chain has TRBV4-1 and TRBJ1-2; tentative D call: TRBD1 (6 bases). CDR3 size: 16 residues. V was clipped by 6 bases and J by 0 bases, with 17 bases between them. CDR1 and CDR2 (germline): MGHRA, YSYEKL. In DNA form, the CDR3 reads TGCGCCAGCAGTCCCTCCGATGGGGGCTCTAACTATGGCTACACCTTC. Protein: CASSPSDGGSNYGYTF.

The rearrangement links TRBV6-5 to TRBJ1-2; D is unresolved. The CDR3 extends over 14 amino acids. With 2 bases removed from V and 5 bases from J, the gap between germline ends came to 12 bases. From germline, CDR1 is MNHEY and CDR2 SVGAGI. The CDR3 sequence is CASSYAAREYGYTF. CDR3 DNA sequence: TGTGCCAGCAGTTACGCGGCCAGAGAGTATGGCTACACCTTC.

This clone has only a few counts. This sequence joins TRBV9 and TRBJ2-1, with D tentatively TRBD2 (7 bases). The CDR3 loop spans 16 amino acids. The V gene lost 0 bases and the J gene lost 7 bases, with 17 bases spanning the gap. The germline CDR1 and CDR2 sequences are SGDLS and YYNGEE. CDR3 DNA sequence: TGTGCCAGCAGCGTAGAGGGGGGGGGCCTAGTGAATGAGCAGTTCTTC. Amino acids: CASSVEGGGLVNEQFF.

In nucleotides, the CDR3 is TGTGCCAGTAGGGGGGTGTTACAGGGAAACAATCAGCCCCAGCATTTT. The encoded protein is CASRGVLQGNNQPQHF. V gene TRBV19 combines with J gene TRBJ1-5; D may be TRBD1 (6 bases). V was trimmed by 6 bases and J by 3 bases, leaving 18 bases between them. The germline V gene has CDR1 LNHDA and CDR2 SQIVND (reference sequence). This CDR3 is built from 16 residues.

The chain carries TRBV9 and TRBJ1-2; 10 nucleotides agree with TRBD1. V was pared by 4 bases and J by 3 bases, with 9 bases of the junction left unmatched. CDR3 length: 16 amino acids. Germline V gene sequence: CDR1 SGDLS, CDR2 YYNGEE. The CDR3 DNA sequence: TGTGCCAGCAGCTCCGGGACAGGGGCCGCCTACTATGGCTACACCTTC. Translation gives CASSSGTGAAYYGYTF.

This chain joins TRBV18 and TRBJ2-7; 8 bases are a match to TRBD1. CDR3 length: 14 amino acids. In germline, CDR1 is KGHSH, CDR2 LQKENI. The J segment lost 3 bases and the V segment lost 6 bases, leaving 7 bases of the junction unmatched. DNA of the CDR3: TGTGCCAGCTCCCAACTAGGACAGGGCTACGAGCAGTACTTC. Its protein product is CASSQLGQGYEQYF. Together with reference TRBV18 and TRBJ2-7, the CDR3 gives the full variable domain: NAGVMQNPRHLVRRRGQEARLRCSPMKGHSHVYWYRQLPEEGLKFMVYLQKENIIDESGMPKERFSAEFPKEGPSILRIQQVVRGDSAAYFCASSQLGQGYEQYFGPGTRLTVT.

This clone was detected only once. The chain links TRBV6-5 to TRBJ2-5; a weak D match, TRBD2 (6 bases). The CDR3 has 15 amino acids. V was trimmed by 2 bases and J by 4 bases, leaving 14 bases between them. CDR1 and CDR2 (germline): MNHEY, SVGAGI. This CDR3 is CASSYGGTGVETQYF. For the CDR3, the DNA is TGTGCCAGCAGTTACGGCGGGACGGGTGTAGAGACCCAGTACTTC.

The chain joins TRBV5-1 to TRBJ2-5; D is ambiguous. Germline assignment: CDR1 SGHRS and CDR2 YFSETQ. CDR3 length equals 14 residues. Trimming took 0 bases from V and 4 from J, leaving 10 bases between them. DNA for the CDR3: TGCGCCAGCAGCTTGGACCCGGGTCTAGAGACCCAGTACTTC. This translates into CASSLDPGLETQYF.

The chain joins TRBV9 to TRBJ2-5; 9 positions match TRBD1. CDR1 and CDR2 from the germline V gene are SGDLS and YYNGEE. The CDR3 spans 16 residues. The J segment lost 5 bases and the V segment lost 3 bases, leaving 11 bases of the junction unmatched. The CDR3 protein is CASSARPGTGKETQYF. The CDR3 DNA reads as TGTGCCAGCAGCGCTCGCCCCGGGACAGGGAAGGAGACCCAGTACTTC.

V and J are TRBV5-1 and TRBJ1-1; 7 bases line up with TRBD1. Looked up from germline, CDR1 is SGHRS and CDR2 is YFSETQ. The CDR3 runs 18 residues. The trim removed 0 bases at V and 0 bases at J, leaving 11 bases unmatched. CDR3 sequence: CASSLASDRAYMNTEAFF. The CDR3 DNA follows: TGCGCCAGCAGCTTGGCTAGCGACAGGGCCTACATGAACACTGAAGCTTTCTTT. The whole variable domain, remainder taken from reference TRBV5-1 and TRBJ1-1, is KAGVTQTPRYLIKTRGQQVTLSCSPISGHRSVSWYQQTPGQGLQFLFEYFSETQRNKGNFPGRFSGRQFSNSRSEMNVSTLELGDSALYLCASSLASDRAYMNTEAFFGQGTRLTVV.

The V and J genes are TRBV2 and TRBJ2-2; D is possibly TRBD2 (5 bases). V was clipped by 8 bases and J by 8 bases, with 12 bases between them. CDR3 length: 12 residues. Germline CDR1 reads SNHLY; CDR2 reads FYNNEI. The DNA of the CDR3 is TGTGCCAGCGGAGATCGACTAGGGGAGCTGTTTTTT. It encodes CASGDRLGELFF.

This clone occurred once. V is TRBV6-5 and J is TRBJ2-3; D is unclear. The CDR3 totals 16 residues. Germline V gene sequence: CDR1 MNHEY, CDR2 SVGAGI. With 0 bases removed from V and 5 bases from J, the gap between germline ends came to 15 bases. CDR3 region: CASSYSKISGGDTQYF. The CDR3 nucleotides read TGTGCCAGCAGTTACTCGAAAATTTCGGGTGGAGATACGCAGTATTTT.

The chain is built from TRBV7-2 and TRBJ2-6; D is perhaps TRBD1 (6 bases). Germline assignment: CDR1 SGHTA and CDR2 FQGNSA. This CDR3 is 14 amino acids long. V gave up 8 bases and J gave up 1 base, with 9 bases separating them. CDR3 sequence: CASSTGSGANVLTF. Here the CDR3 DNA reads TGTGCCAGCTCAACAGGGTCTGGGGCCAACGTCCTGACTTTC.

There are a few counts of this clone. The J gene is TRBJ1-5, the V gene TRBV6-1; 8 nucleotides line up with TRBD1. The CDR3 has 14 amino acids. Germline V CDR1 and CDR2: MNHNS, SASEGT. The V and J ends lost 7 bases and 2 bases, in that order; junction bases with no gene match: 4. Here the CDR3 DNA reads TGTGCCAGCACCCCGGACAGGGGCAATCAGCCCCAGCATTTT. Translated: CASTPDRGNQPQHF.

This chain joins TRBV4-2 and TRBJ2-7, with 7 bases aligning to TRBD2. CDR3 length equals 14 residues. Germline V lookup: CDR1 LGHNA, CDR2 YNFKEQ. After removal of 0 bases from V and 4 bases from J, the junction contained 3 bases not matched to a gene. As DNA, the CDR3 is TGTGCCAGCAGCCAAGATCAACTAGCGTACGAGCAGTACTTC. Its protein is CASSQDQLAYEQYF.

This clone was counted only a few times. The rearrangement uses TRBV5-1 and TRBJ1-4, with D tentatively TRBD1 (6 bases). Trimming left V 2 bases short and J 8 bases short, with 13 bases between. The CDR3 is 14 residues long. CDR1 SGHRS and CDR2 YFSETQ come from the germline V gene. CDR3 bases: TGCGCCAGCAGCTTCAGGGGAGATCGGGAAAAACTGTTTTTT. It encodes CASSFRGDREKLFF.

This clone has more than one count but fewer than ten. V usage is TRBV9 and J usage is TRBJ1-6; possibly TRBD1 for D (5 bases). The CDR3 extends over 16 amino acids. Germline-derived CDR1 and CDR2 are SGDLS and YYNGEE. V lost 0 bases and J 9 bases, leaving 16 bases between the germline ends. This chain's CDR3 is CASSVDRRGGISPLHF. DNA for the CDR3: TGTGCCAGCAGCGTAGACCGCCGGGGGGGGATTTCACCCCTCCACTTT.

This chain connects TRBV28 to TRBJ2-7, with 8 bases that match TRBD1. CDR1 MDHEN and CDR2 SYDVKM come from the germline V gene. Trimming took 6 bases from V and 1 from J; bases not matched to a gene: 8. The CDR3 runs 15 residues. The CDR3 here is CASRTGQGGSYEQYF. Here the CDR3 DNA reads TGTGCCAGCAGAACCGGACAGGGAGGTTCCTACGAGCAGTACTTC.

The sample holds a few counts of this clone. This chain links TRBV6-1 with TRBJ1-6, with TRBD1 matching over 7 bases. There are 16 residues in the CDR3. Germline V CDR1 and CDR2: MNHNS, SASEGT. V gave up 4 bases and J gave up 7 bases; unmatched junction bases: 10. Here the CDR3 DNA reads TGTGCCAGCAGTGGACTTGGGGGCAGGGGGAATTCACCCCTCCACTTT. Translated, it gives CASSGLGGRGNSPLHF.

This clone was observed a handful of times. The J gene is TRBJ2-6, the V gene TRBV10-2, with TRBD1 as a possible D gene (6 bases). Germline CDR1 WSHSY, CDR2 SAAADI. Trimming took off 3 bases at V and 0 bases at J, with 12 bases between the two ends. This CDR3 region has 17 residues. CDR3 protein: CASSELTGNSGANVLTF. The CDR3 bases are TGCGCCAGCAGTGAATTAACAGGGAACTCTGGGGCCAACGTCCTGACTTTC.